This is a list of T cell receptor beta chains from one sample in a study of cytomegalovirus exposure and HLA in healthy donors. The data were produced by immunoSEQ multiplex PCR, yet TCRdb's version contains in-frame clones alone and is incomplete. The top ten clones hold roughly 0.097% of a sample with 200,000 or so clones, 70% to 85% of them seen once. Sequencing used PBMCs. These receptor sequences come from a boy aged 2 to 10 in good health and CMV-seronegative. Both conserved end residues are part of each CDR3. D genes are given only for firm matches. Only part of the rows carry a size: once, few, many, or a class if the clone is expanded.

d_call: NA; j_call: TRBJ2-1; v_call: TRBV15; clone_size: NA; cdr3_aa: CATTPNRPAGYNEQFF; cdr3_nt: TGTGCCACCACCCCGAATAGGCCTGCAGGGTACAATGAGCAGTTCTTC
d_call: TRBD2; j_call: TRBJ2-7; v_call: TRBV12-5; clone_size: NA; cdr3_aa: CASGLSTTSGGANEQYF; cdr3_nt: TGTGCTAGTGGTCTAAGTACAACTAGCGGGGGGGCTAACGAGCAGTACTTC
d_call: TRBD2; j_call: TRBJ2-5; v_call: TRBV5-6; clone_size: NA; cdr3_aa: CASSSNPGLNWETQYF; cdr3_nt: TGTGCCAGCAGCTCCAACCCGGGACTAAACTGGGAGACCCAGTACTTC
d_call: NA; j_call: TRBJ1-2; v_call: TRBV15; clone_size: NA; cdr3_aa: CATSRGYGVGANYGYTF; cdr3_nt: TGTGCCACCAGCAGAGGATACGGGGTGGGAGCTAACTATGGCTACACCTTC
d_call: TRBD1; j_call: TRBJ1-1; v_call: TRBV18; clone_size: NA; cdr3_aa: CASSPPGQGSSEAFF; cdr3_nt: TGTGCCAGCTCACCGCCGGGACAGGGCTCGTCTGAAGCTTTCTTT
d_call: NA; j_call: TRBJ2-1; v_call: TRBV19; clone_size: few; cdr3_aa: CASSEVAYNEQFF; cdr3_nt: TGTGCCAGTAGTGAGGTAGCCTACAATGAGCAGTTCTTC
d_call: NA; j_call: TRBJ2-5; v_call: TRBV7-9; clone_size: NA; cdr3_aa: CASSYSGGQETQYF; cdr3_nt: TGTGCCAGCAGCTACTCCGGGGGCCAAGAGACCCAGTACTTC
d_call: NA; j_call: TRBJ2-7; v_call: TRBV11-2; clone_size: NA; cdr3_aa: CASSLGGGMYEQYF; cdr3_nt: TGTGCCAGCAGCTTAGGAGGAGGAATGTACGAGCAGTACTTC
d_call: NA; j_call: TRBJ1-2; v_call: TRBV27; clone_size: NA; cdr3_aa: CASSLFSQGNYGYTF; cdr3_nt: TGTGCCAGCAGTTTATTCTCCCAGGGGAACTATGGCTACACCTTC
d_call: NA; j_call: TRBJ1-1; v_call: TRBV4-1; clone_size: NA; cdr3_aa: CASSPIVGMNTEAFF; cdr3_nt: TGCGCCAGCAGCCCTATAGTGGGCATGAACACTGAAGCTTTCTTT
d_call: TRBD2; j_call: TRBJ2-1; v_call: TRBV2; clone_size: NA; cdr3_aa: CASSDGAGGPNEQFF; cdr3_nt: TGTGCCAGCAGTGATGGAGCGGGGGGACCTAATGAGCAGTTCTTC
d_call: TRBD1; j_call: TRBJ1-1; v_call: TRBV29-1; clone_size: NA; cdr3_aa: CSVEPPGQGRHTEAFF; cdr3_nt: TGCAGCGTGGAGCCACCGGGACAGGGACGACACACTGAAGCTTTCTTT
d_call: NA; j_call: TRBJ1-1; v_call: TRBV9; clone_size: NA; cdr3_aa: CASSVGDTEAFF; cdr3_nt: TGTGCCAGCAGCGTAGGAGACACTGAAGCTTTCTTT
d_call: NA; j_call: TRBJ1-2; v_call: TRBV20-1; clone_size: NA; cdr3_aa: CSASHYGYTF; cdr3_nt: TGCAGTGCCTCCCACTATGGCTACACCTTC
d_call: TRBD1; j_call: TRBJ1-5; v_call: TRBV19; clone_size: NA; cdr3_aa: CASTLDPYRQGGQPQHF; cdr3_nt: TGTGCCAGTACCCTCGACCCCTATAGACAGGGCGGTCAGCCCCAGCATTTT
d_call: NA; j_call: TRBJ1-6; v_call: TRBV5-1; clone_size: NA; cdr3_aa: CASSFVGGSYNSPLHF; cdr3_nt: TGCGCCAGCAGCTTTGTGGGGGGCTCCTATAATTCACCCCTCCACTTT
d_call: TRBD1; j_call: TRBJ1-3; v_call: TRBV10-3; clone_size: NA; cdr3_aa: CAITGQGSNTIYF; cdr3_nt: TGTGCCATCACCGGACAGGGGAGCAACACCATATACTTT